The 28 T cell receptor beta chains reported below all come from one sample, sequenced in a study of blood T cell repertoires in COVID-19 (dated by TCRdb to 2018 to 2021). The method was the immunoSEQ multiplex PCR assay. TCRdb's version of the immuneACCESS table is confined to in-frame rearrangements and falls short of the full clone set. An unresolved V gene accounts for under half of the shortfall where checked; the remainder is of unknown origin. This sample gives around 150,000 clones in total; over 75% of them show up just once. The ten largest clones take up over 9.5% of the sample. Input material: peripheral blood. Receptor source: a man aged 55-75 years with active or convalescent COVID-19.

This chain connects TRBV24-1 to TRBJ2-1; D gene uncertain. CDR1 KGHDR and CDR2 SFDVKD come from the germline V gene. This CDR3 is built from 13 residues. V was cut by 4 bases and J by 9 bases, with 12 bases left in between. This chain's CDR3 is CATSEPGKSEQFF. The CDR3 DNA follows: TGTGCCACCAGTGAGCCTGGTAAGAGTGAGCAGTTCTTC.

This CDR3 is CSGETGQETQYF. DNA of the CDR3: TGCAGCGGCGAGACGGGTCAAGAGACCCAGTACTTC. The V and J genes are TRBV29-1 and TRBJ2-5; D unclear. The CDR3 is 12 residues long. Germline V lookup: CDR1 SQVTM, CDR2 ANQGSEA. The V end was cut by 7 bases, the J end by 2 bases, with 11 bases between.

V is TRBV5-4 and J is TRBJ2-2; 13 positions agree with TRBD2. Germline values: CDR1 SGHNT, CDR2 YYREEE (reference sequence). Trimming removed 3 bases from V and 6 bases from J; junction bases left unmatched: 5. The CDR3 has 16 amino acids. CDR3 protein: CASSSGTSGVSGELFF. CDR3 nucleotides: TGTGCCAGCAGCTCCGGGACTAGCGGGGTGTCCGGGGAGCTGTTTTTT.

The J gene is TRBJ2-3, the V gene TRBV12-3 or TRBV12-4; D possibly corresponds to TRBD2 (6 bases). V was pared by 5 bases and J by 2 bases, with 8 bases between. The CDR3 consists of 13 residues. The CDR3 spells CASSTGDTDTQYF. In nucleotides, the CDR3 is TGTGCCAGCAGTACGGGGGACACAGATACGCAGTATTTT.

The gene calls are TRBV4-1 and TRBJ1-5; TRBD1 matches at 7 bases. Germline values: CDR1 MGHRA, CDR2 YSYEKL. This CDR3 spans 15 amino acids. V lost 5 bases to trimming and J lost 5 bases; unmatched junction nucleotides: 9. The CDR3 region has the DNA TGCGCCAGCAGCATAAGACAGGGTCCCGATCAGCCCCAGCATTTT. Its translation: CASSIRQGPDQPQHF.

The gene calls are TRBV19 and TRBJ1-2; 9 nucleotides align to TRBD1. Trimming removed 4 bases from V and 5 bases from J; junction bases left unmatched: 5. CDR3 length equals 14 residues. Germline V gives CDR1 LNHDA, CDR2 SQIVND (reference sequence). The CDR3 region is CASSTGTGSYGYTF. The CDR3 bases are TGTGCCAGTAGTACCGGGACAGGGTCGTATGGCTACACCTTC.

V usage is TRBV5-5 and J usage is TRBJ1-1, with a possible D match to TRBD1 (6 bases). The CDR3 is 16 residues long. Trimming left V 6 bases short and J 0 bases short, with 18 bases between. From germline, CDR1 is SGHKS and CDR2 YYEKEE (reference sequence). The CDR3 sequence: CASTSLGGPMNTEAFF. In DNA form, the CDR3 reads TGTGCCAGCACCTCCCTCGGGGGGCCGATGAACACTGAAGCTTTCTTT. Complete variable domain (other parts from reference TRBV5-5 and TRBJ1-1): DAGVTQSPTHLIKTRGQQVTLRCSPISGHKSVSWYQQVLGQGPQFIFQYYEKEERGRGNFPDRFSARQFPNYSSELNVNALLLGDSALYLCASTSLGGPMNTEAFFGQGTRLTVV.

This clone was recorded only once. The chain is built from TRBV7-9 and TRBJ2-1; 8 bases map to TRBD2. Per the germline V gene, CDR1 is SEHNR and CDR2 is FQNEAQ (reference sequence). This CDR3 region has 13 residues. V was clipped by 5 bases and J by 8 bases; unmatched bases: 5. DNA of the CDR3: TGTGCCAGCAGCCCGACTAGCGAGTATGAGCAGTTCTTC. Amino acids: CASSPTSEYEQFF.

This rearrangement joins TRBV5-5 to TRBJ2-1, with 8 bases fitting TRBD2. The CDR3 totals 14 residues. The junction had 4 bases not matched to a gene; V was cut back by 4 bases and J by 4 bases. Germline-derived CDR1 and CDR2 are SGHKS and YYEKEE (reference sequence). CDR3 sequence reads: CASSRTSRYNEQFF. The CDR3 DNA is TGTGCCAGCAGCCGGACTAGCAGATACAATGAGCAGTTCTTC.

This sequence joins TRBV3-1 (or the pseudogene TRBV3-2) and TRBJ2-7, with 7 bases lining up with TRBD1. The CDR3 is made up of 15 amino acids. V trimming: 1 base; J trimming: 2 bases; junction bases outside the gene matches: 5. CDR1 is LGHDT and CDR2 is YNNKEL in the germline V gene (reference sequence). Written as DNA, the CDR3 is TGTGCCAGCAGCCAAGCTAGGGGGCCGACCTACGAGCAGTACTTC. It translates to CASSQARGPTYEQYF.

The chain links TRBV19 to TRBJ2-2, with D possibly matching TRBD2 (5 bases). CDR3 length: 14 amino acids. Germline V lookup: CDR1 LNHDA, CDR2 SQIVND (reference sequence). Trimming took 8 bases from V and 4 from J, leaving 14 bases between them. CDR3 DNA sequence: TGTGCCAGTTGTAGGGTGGGGAGCACCGGGGAGCTGTTTTTT. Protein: CASCRVGSTGELFF.

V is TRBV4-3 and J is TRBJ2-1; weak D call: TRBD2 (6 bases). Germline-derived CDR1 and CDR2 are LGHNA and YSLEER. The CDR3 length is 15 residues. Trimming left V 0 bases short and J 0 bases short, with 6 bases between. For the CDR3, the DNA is TGCGCCAGCAGCCAAGACGGGAGCTCCTACAATGAGCAGTTCTTC. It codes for CASSQDGSSYNEQFF.

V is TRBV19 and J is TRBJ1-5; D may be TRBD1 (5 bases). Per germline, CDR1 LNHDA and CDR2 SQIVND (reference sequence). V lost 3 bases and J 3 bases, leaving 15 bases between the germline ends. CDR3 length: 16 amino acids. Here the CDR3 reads CASSILKGLVNQPQHF. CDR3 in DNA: TGTGCCAGTAGTATTTTGAAGGGGCTCGTCAATCAGCCCCAGCATTTT.

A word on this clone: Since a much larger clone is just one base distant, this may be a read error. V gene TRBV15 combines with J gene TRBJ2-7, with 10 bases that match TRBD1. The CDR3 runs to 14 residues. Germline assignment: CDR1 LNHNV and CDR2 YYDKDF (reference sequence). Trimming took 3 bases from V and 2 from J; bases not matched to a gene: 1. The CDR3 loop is CATSSDRGPYEQYF. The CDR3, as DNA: TGTGCCACCAGCAGCGACAGGGGGCCCTACGAGCAGTACTTC.

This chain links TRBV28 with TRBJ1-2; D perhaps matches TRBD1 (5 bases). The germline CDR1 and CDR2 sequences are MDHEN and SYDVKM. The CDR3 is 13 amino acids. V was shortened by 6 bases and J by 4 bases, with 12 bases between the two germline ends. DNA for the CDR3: TGTGCCAGCAGATGGGGCAGACTCTATGGCTACACCTTC. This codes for CASRWGRLYGYTF.

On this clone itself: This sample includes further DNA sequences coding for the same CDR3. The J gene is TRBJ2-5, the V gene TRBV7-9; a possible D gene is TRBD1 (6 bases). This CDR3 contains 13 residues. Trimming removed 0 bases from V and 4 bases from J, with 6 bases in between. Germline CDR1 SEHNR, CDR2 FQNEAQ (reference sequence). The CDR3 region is CASSLAGGETQYF. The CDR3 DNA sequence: TGTGCCAGCAGCTTAGCAGGGGGAGAGACCCAGTACTTC.

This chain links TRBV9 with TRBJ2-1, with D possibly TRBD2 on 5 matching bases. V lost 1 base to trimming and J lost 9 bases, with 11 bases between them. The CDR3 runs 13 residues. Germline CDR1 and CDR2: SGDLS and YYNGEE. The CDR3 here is CASSVHIEGEQFF. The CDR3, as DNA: TGTGCCAGCAGCGTACATATCGAGGGTGAGCAGTTCTTC.

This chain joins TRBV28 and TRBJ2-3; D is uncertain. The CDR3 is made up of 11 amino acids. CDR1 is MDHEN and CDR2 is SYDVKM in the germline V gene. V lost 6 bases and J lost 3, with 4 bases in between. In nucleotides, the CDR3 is TGTGCCAGCAGACTTACAGATACGCAGTATTTT. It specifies CASRLTDTQYF.

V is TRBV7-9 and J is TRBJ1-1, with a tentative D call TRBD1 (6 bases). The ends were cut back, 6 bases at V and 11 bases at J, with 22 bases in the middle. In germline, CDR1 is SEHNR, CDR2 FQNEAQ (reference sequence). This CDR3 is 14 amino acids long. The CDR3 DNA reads TGTGCCAGCAGTTTTATACAGGGCGATAAGGAGGCTTTCTTT. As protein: CASSFIQGDKEAFF.

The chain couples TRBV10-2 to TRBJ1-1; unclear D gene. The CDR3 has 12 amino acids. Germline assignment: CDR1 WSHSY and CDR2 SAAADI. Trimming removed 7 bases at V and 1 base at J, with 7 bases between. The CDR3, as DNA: TGCGCCAGCACCACACCGAACACTGAAGCTTTCTTT. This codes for CASTTPNTEAFF.

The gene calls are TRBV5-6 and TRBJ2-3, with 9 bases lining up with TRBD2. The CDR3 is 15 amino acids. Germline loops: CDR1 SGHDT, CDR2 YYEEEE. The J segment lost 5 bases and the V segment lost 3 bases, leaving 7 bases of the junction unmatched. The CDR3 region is CASSSGLALEDTQYF. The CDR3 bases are TGTGCCAGCAGCTCAGGACTAGCGTTAGAAGATACGCAGTATTTT. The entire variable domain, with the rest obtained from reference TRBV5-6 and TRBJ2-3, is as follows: DAGVTQSPTHLIKTRGQQVTLRCSPKSGHDTVSWYQQALGQGPQFIFQYYEEEERQRGNFPDRFSGHQFPNYSSELNVNALLLGDSALYLCASSSGLALEDTQYFGPGTRLTVL.

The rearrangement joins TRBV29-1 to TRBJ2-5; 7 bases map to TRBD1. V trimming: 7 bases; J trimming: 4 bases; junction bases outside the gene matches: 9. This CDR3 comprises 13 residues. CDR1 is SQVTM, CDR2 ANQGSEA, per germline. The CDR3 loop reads CSGSLYRGETQYF. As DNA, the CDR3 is TGCAGCGGCTCTCTTTACAGGGGAGAGACCCAGTACTTC.

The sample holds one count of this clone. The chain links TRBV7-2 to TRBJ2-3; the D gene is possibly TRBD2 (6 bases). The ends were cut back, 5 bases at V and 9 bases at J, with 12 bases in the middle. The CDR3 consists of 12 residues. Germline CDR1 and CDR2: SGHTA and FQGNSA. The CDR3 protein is CASSGGRQTQYF. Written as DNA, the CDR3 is TGTGCCAGCAGCGGAGGGAGACAGACGCAGTATTTT.

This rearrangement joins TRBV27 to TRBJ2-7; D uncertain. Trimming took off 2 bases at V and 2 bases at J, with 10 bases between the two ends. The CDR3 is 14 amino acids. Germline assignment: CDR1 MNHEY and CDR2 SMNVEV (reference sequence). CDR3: CASSLVQNPYEQYF. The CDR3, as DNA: TGTGCCAGCAGTTTAGTACAGAACCCCTACGAGCAGTACTTC.

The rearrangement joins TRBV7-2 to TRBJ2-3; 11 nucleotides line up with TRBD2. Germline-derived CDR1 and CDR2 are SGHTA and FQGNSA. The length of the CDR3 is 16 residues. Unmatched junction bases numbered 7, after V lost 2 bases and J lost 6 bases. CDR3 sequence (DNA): TGTGCCAGCAGCTTAACTAGCGGGAGAATTCTTGATACGCAGTATTTT. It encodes CASSLTSGRILDTQYF.

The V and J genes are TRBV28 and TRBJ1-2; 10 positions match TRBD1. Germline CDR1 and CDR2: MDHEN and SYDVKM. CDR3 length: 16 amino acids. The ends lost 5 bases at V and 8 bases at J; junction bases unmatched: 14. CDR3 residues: CASSLGRTGGSHGYTF. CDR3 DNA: TGTGCCAGCAGTCTGGGTAGGACAGGGGGTTCTCACGGCTACACCTTC.

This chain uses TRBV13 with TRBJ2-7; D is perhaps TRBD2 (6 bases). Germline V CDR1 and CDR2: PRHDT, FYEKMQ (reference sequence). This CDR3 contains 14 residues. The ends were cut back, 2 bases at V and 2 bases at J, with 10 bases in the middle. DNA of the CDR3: TGTGCCAGCAGCTTACTTAGCGGTACCTACGAGCAGTACTTC. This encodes CASSLLSGTYEQYF. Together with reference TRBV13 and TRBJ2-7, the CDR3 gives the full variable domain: AAGVIQSPRHLIKEKRETATLKCYPIPRHDTVYWYQQGPGQDPQFLISFYEKMQSDKGSIPDRFSAQQFSDYHSELNMSSLELGDSALYFCASSLLSGTYEQYFGPGTRLTVT.

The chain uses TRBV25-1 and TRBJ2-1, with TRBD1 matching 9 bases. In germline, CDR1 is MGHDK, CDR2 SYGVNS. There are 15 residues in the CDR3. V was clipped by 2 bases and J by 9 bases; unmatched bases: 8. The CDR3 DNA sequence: TGTGCCAGCAGTGAAGGGGACAGGGTCGTAACTGAGCAGTTCTTC. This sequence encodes CASSEGDRVVTEQFF.